This TCR beta chain originates from a study of cytomegalovirus exposure and HLA in healthy donors. Study details: The same platform as the 650 to 700 first-cohort repertoires was used for the 90 to 150 validation repertoires, a later analysis reported. Study conclusions and caveats: Whilst most TCR sequences proved rare, a subset of public TCRs occurred across many donors.

Libraries were prepared by immunoSEQ multiplex PCR; TCRdb keeps only in-frame clonotypes and omits some of them. In the table there are approximately 220,000 clones, approximately 88% of which are singletons. In germline, CDR1 is ENHRY, CDR2 SYGVKD. The CDR3 is made up of 15 amino acids. V dropped 2 bases and J dropped 5; count of bases not matched to a gene: 6. To note about this clone: As yet, its antigen is unknown.

The sequenced material came from PBMCs. The chain uses TRBV10-3 and TRBJ2-5; 9 bases agree with TRBD1. The sequence was obtained from a woman in her twenties or thirties in good health and CMV-seropositive. CDR3 residues: CAISENTGGSETQYF. DNA for the CDR3: TGTGCCATCAGTGAGAACACAGGGGGCTCGGAGACCCAGTACTTC.